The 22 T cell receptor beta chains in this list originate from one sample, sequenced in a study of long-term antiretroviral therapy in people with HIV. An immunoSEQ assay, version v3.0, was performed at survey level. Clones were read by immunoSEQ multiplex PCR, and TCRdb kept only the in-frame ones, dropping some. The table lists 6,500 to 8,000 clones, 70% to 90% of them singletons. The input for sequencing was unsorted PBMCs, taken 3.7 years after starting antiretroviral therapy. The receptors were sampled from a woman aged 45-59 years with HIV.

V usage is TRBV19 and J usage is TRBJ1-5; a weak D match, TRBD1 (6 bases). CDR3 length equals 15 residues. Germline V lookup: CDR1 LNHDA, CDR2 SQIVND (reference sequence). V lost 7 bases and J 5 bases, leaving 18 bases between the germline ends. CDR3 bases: TGTGCCAGTAAAGTTGAGGACAGACTGTATCAGCCCCAGCATTTT. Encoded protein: CASKVEDRLYQPQHF.

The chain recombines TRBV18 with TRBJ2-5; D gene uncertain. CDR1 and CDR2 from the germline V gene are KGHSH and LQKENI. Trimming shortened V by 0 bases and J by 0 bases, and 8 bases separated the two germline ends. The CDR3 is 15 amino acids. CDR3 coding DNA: TGTGCCAGCTCACCACCTGGTTCGTACCAAGAGACCCAGTACTTC. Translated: CASSPPGSYQETQYF.

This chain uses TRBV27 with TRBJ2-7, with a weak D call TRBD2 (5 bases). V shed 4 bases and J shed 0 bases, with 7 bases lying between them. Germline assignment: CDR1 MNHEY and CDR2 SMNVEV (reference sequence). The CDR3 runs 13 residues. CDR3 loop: CASSYRGSYEQYF. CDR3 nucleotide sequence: TGTGCCAGCAGTTACCGGGGCTCCTACGAGCAGTACTTC.

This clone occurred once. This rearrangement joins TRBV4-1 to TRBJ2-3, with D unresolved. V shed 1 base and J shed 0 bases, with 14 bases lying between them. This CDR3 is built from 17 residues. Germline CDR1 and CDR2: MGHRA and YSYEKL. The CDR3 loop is CASSQGTSYPSTDTQYF. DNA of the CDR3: TGCGCCAGCAGCCAAGGGACCAGCTATCCTAGCACAGATACGCAGTATTTT.

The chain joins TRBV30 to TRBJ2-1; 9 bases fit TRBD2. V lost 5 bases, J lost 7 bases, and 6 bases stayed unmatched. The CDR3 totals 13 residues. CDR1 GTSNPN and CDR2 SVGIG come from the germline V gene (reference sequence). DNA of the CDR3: TGTGCCTGGCGGCGGGAGGGCCAGAATGAGCAGTTCTTC. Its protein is CAWRREGQNEQFF.

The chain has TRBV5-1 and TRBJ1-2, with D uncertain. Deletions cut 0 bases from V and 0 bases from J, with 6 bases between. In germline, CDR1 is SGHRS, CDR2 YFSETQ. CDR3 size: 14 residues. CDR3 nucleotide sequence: TGCGCCAGCAGCTTGGGCGGATCTAACTATGGCTACACCTTC. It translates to CASSLGGSNYGYTF.

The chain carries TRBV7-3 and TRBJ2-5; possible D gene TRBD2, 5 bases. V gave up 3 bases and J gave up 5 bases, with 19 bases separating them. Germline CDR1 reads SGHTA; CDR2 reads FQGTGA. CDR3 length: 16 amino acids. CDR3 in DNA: TGTGCCAGCAGCTTGCAAGACTATCCTGGTATGGAGACCCAGTACTTC. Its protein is CASSLQDYPGMETQYF.

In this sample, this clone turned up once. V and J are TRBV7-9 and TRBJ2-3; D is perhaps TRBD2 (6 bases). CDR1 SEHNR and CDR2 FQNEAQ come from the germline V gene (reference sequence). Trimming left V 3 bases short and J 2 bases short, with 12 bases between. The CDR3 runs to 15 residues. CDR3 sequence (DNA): TGTGCCAGCAGCTTCGCTAGCGACTACACAGATACGCAGTATTTT. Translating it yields CASSFASDYTDTQYF. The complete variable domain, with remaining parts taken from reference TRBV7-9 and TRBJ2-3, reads DTGVSQNPRHKITKRGQNVTFRCDPISEHNRLYWYRQTLGQGPEFLTYFQNEAQLEKSRLLSDRFSAERPKGSFSTLEIQRTEQGDSAMYLCASSFASDYTDTQYFGPGTRLTVL.

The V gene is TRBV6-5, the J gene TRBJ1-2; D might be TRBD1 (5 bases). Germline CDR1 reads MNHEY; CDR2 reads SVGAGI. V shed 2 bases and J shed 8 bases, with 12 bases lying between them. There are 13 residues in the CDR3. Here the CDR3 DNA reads TGTGCCAGCAGTTACGGGCAGGGAGTAGGCTACACCTTC. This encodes CASSYGQGVGYTF.

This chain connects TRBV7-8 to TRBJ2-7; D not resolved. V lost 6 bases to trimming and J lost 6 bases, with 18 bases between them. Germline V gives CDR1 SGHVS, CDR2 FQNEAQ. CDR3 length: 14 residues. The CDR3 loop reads CASSPVPLDAEQYF. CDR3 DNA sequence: TGTGCCAGCAGTCCCGTTCCATTAGACGCCGAGCAGTACTTC.

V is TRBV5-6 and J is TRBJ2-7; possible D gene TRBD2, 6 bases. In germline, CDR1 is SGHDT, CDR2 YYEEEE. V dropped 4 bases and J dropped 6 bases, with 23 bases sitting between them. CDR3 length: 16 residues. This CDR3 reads CASSPITGTVVGEQYF. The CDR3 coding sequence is TGTGCCAGCAGCCCCATCACCGGGACTGTTGTCGGCGAGCAGTACTTC. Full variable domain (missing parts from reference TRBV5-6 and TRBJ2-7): DAGVTQSPTHLIKTRGQQVTLRCSPKSGHDTVSWYQQALGQGPQFIFQYYEEEERQRGNFPDRFSGHQFPNYSSELNVNALLLGDSALYLCASSPITGTVVGEQYFGPGTRLTVT.

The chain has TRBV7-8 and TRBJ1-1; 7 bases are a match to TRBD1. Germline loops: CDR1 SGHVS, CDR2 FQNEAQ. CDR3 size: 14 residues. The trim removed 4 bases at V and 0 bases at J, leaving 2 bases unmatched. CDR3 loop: CASSSGQVNTEAFF. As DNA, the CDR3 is TGTGCCAGCAGCTCTGGACAGGTGAACACTGAAGCTTTCTTT.

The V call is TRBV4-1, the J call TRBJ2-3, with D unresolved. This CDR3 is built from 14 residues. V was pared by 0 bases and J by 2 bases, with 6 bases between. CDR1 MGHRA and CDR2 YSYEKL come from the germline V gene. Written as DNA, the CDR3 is TGCGCCAGCAGCCAAGACGGCAACACAGATACGCAGTATTTT. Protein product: CASSQDGNTDTQYF.

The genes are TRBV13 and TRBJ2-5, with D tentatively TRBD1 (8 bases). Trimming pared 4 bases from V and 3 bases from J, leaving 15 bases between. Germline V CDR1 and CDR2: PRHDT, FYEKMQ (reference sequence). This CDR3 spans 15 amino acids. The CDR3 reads CASSSNRGGKETQYF. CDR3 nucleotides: TGTGCCAGCAGCTCAAACAGGGGGGGTAAAGAGACCCAGTACTTC.

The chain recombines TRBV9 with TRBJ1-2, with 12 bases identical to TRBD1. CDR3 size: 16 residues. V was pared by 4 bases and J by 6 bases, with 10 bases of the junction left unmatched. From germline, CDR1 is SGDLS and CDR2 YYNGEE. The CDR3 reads CASSPGTGGAENGYTF. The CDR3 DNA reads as TGTGCCAGCAGCCCGGGGACAGGGGGCGCAGAAAATGGCTACACCTTC.

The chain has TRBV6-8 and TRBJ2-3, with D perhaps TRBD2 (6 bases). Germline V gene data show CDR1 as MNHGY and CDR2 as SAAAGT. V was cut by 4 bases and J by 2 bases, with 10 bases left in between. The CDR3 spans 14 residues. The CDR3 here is CASSSGVPTDTQYF. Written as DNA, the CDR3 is TGTGCCAGCAGTTCGGGGGTCCCCACAGATACGCAGTATTTT.

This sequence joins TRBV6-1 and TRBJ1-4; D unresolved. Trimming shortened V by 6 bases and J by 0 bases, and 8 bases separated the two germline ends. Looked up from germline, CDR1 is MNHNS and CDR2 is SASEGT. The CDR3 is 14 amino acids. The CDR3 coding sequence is TGTGCCAGCAGGGGTCTCGCAACTAATGAAAAACTGTTTTTT. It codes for CASRGLATNEKLFF.

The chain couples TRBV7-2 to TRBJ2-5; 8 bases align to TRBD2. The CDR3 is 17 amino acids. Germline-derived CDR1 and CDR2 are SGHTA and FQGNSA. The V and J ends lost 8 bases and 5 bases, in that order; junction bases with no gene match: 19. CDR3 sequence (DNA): TGTGCCAGCCAAGAGGGGATAGTTAGCGGGATCGGGGAGACCCAGTACTTC. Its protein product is CASQEGIVSGIGETQYF.

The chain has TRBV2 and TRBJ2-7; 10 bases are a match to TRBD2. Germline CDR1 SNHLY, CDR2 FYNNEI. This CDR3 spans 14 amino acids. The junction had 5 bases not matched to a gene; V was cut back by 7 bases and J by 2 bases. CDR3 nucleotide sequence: TGTGCCAGCAATGTCCTAGCGGGGGCCTACGAGCAGTACTTC. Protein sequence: CASNVLAGAYEQYF.

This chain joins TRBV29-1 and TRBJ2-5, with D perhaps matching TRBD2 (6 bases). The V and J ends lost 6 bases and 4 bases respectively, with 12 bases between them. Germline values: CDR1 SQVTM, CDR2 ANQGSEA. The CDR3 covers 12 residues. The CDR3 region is CSVLGGGETQYF. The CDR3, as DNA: TGCAGCGTCCTTGGGGGAGGAGAGACCCAGTACTTC. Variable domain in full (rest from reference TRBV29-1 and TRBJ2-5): SAVISQKPSRDICQRGTSLTIQCQVDSQVTMMFWYRQQPGQSLTLIATANQGSEATYESGFVIDKFPISRPNLTFSTLTVSNMSPEDSSIYLCSVLGGGETQYFGPGTRLLVL.

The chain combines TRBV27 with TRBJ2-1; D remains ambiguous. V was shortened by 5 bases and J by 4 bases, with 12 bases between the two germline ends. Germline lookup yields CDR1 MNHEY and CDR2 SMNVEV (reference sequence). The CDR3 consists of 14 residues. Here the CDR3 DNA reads TGTGCCAGCAGTACCCCAAACCGGTACAATGAGCAGTTCTTC. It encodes CASSTPNRYNEQFF.

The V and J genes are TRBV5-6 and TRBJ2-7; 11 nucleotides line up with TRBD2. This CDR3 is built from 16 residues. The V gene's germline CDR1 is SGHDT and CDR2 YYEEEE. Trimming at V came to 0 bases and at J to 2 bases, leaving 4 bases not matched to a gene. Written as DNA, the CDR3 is TGTGCCAGCAGCTTGGGTATGGGACTAGCGGCCTACGAGCAGTACTTC. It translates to CASSLGMGLAAYEQYF.